Following are 21 T cell receptor beta chains from one sample sequenced in a study of CD8 T cells in Susac syndrome. Random hexamers were used to reverse transcribe an amount of about 0.5 to 1 ug RNA. Each CDR3 protein gets one entry after TCRdb re-called the immunoSEQ multiplex PCR reads with MiXCR. The sample lists about 240,000 distinct CDR3 sequences; around 96% were seen once. Source material: CD4+ T cells from PBMCs. The receptor set was obtained from a human donor with Susac syndrome.

This chain links TRBV30 with TRBJ2-7, with 8 bases lining up with TRBD1. This CDR3 is built from 12 residues. Trimming took 0 bases from V and 11 from J; bases not matched to a gene: 6. Germline CDR1 GTSNPN, CDR2 SVGIG (reference sequence). CDR3 sequence: CAWSVDRAVEYF. The CDR3, as DNA: TGTGCCTGGAGTGTGGACAGGGCGGTCGAGTACTTC.

V usage is TRBV2 and J usage is TRBJ1-4; possibly TRBD1 for D (5 bases). The length of the CDR3 is 12 residues. Trimming shortened V by 6 bases and J by 8 bases, and 10 bases separated the two germline ends. The germline V gene encodes CDR1 SNHLY and CDR2 FYNNEI. In nucleotides, the CDR3 is TGTGCCAGCAGAGGGGCGGCGGAAAAACTGTTTTTT. As protein: CASRGAAEKLFF.

The V and J genes are TRBV4-1 and TRBJ1-1; a weak D match, TRBD1 (6 bases). CDR1 and CDR2 (germline): MGHRA, YSYEKL. The length of the CDR3 is 14 residues. Trimming removed 6 bases at V and 1 base at J, with 12 bases between. The CDR3 loop is CASRGTLKNTEAFF. The CDR3 DNA reads as TGCGCCAGCAGAGGGACACTTAAGAACACTGAAGCTTTCTTT.

The gene calls are TRBV9 and TRBJ1-4; D call uncertain. The CDR3 has 14 amino acids. Germline V gives CDR1 SGDLS, CDR2 YYNGEE. Trimming took 4 bases from V and 2 from J, leaving 9 bases between them. Here the CDR3 DNA reads TGTGCCAGCAGCTTATCGACGACTAATGAAAAACTGTTTTTT. Translation: CASSLSTTNEKLFF.

The chain employs TRBV11-2 and TRBJ2-5; D is possibly TRBD1 or TRBD2 (6 bases each). The CDR3 covers 14 residues. Trimming left V 4 bases short and J 5 bases short, with 14 bases between. In germline, CDR1 is SGHAT, CDR2 FQNNGV. The CDR3 DNA follows: TGTGCCAGCAGCTGGGGGGCTAGTCCGGAGACCCAGTACTTC. This encodes CASSWGASPETQYF.

The chain uses TRBV5-1 and TRBJ2-7; TRBD1 matches at 9 bases. The CDR3 is 16 amino acids. V dropped 3 bases and J dropped 2; count of bases not matched to a gene: 9. CDR1 and CDR2 from the germline V gene are SGHRS and YFSETQ. In DNA form, the CDR3 reads TGCGCCAGCAGCTCCCAACCGGGACAGGGTACCTACGAGCAGTACTTC. Translation gives CASSSQPGQGTYEQYF. The full variable domain, with the rest looked up from reference TRBV5-1 and TRBJ2-7, is KAGVTQTPRYLIKTRGQQVTLSCSPISGHRSVSWYQQTPGQGLQFLFEYFSETQRNKGNFPGRFSGRQFSNSRSEMNVSTLELGDSALYLCASSSQPGQGTYEQYFGPGTRLTVT.

The chain recombines TRBV20-1 with TRBJ2-5; TRBD2 agrees at 7 bases. The length of the CDR3 is 15 residues. Germline V gives CDR1 DFQATT, CDR2 SNEGSKA (reference sequence). The V gene end was trimmed by 1 base and the J gene end by 0 bases; junction bases not matched to a gene: 5. The CDR3 DNA reads as TGCAGTGCTAGAGTAGCTAGCGGAGACCAAGAGACCCAGTACTTC. Protein: CSARVASGDQETQYF.

The rearrangement uses TRBV30 and TRBJ1-4; a possible D gene is TRBD1 (6 bases). Per the germline V gene, CDR1 is GTSNPN and CDR2 is SVGIG (reference sequence). V lost 3 bases and J 2 bases, leaving 7 bases between the germline ends. The CDR3 is made up of 13 amino acids. CDR3: CAWRGQTNEKLFF. DNA for the CDR3: TGTGCCTGGAGAGGACAGACTAATGAAAAACTGTTTTTT.

The rearrangement links TRBV12-3 or TRBV12-4 to TRBJ2-1; TRBD2 agrees at 11 bases. J lost 8 bases, V lost 4 bases, and 10 bases had no gene match. The CDR3 runs 16 residues. CDR3 region: CASSYYRETSGDEQFF. In nucleotides, the CDR3 is TGTGCCAGCAGTTACTACCGGGAGACTAGCGGGGATGAGCAGTTCTTC.

The V and J genes are TRBV7-2 and TRBJ1-1; TRBD1 matches 7 bases. The germline CDR1 and CDR2 sequences are SGHTA and FQGNSA. The junction had 14 bases not matched to a gene; V was cut back by 4 bases and J by 12 bases. The CDR3 loop spans 14 amino acids. The CDR3 nucleotides read TGTGCCAGCAGCTCGTCGACAGGGCGCAGCGGCCCTTTCTTT. Amino acid sequence: CASSSSTGRSGPFF.

This chain uses TRBV3-1 with TRBJ1-1, with D tentatively TRBD1 (6 bases). This CDR3 has 13 amino acids. CDR1 is LGHDT and CDR2 is YNNKEL in the germline V gene (reference sequence). V lost 8 bases, J lost 4 bases, and 14 bases lay in between. CDR3 sequence (DNA): TGTGCCAGCGGGTTGGGGGCGAGCACTGAAGCTTTCTTT. Its protein product is CASGLGASTEAFF.

This chain connects TRBV7-9 to TRBJ2-1, with 12 nucleotides matching TRBD2. V lost 5 bases to trimming and J lost 0 bases; unmatched junction nucleotides: 11. CDR1 is SEHNR, CDR2 FQNEAQ, per germline (reference sequence). CDR3 length: 19 residues. As DNA, the CDR3 is TGTGCCAGCAGCACCCGGACTAGCGGGAACAGGAGCTCCTACAATGAGCAGTTCTTC. Translation: CASSTRTSGNRSSYNEQFF.

This sequence joins TRBV29-1 and TRBJ1-1, with D tentatively TRBD1 (5 bases). This CDR3 has 13 residues. Trimming removed 4 bases from V and 4 bases from J, with 13 bases in between. Germline-derived CDR1 and CDR2 are SQVTM and ANQGSEA. Here the CDR3 reads CSVVTQRGTEAFF. For the CDR3, the DNA is TGCAGCGTTGTGACCCAAAGGGGCACTGAAGCTTTCTTT. Supplemented by reference TRBV29-1 and TRBJ1-1, the full variable domain reads SAVISQKPSRDICQRGTSLTIQCQVDSQVTMMFWYRQQPGQSLTLIATANQGSEATYESGFVIDKFPISRPNLTFSTLTVSNMSPEDSSIYLCSVVTQRGTEAFFGQGTRLTVV.

The rearrangement joins TRBV5-4 to TRBJ2-3; either TRBD1 or TRBD2 may fit D (5 bases each). In germline, CDR1 is SGHNT, CDR2 YYREEE (reference sequence). The germline V and J ends were trimmed by 0 bases and 2 bases, with 16 bases remaining between them. The CDR3 loop spans 17 amino acids. CDR3 coding DNA: TGTGCCAGCAGCTTGGGCCCCGCGGTGGGGGTCACAGATACGCAGTATTTT. Its translation: CASSLGPAVGVTDTQYF.

This rearrangement joins TRBV29-1 to TRBJ2-1, with 15 positions matching TRBD2. Germline lookup yields CDR1 SQVTM and CDR2 ANQGSEA. The CDR3 is 16 amino acids. The V gene end was trimmed by 4 bases and the J gene end by 2 bases; junction bases not matched to a gene: 3. For the CDR3, the DNA is TGCAGCGTTGGGGGACTAGCGGGGGGTACCTACAATGAGCAGTTCTTC. This codes for CSVGGLAGGTYNEQFF.

This chain joins TRBV7-6 and TRBJ1-6; 7 nucleotides align to TRBD1. V shed 6 bases, J shed 8 bases, and the junction held 7 bases outside the gene matches. CDR1 and CDR2 (germline): SGHVS, FNYEAQ. The CDR3 extends over 14 amino acids. The CDR3 here is CASRQTGRDSPLHF. CDR3 DNA sequence: TGTGCCAGCAGGCAGACAGGGCGGGATTCACCCCTCCACTTT.

The V and J genes are TRBV7-3 and TRBJ1-1, with D hard to call. The CDR3 loop spans 13 amino acids. Trimming pared 0 bases from V and 11 bases from J, leaving 13 bases between. Germline V lookup: CDR1 SGHTA, CDR2 FQGTGA. As DNA, the CDR3 is TGTGCCAGCAGCTTAACGACGGGAGCTTCGGCTTTCTTT. Translation: CASSLTTGASAFF.

As DNA, the CDR3 is TGCGCCAGCAAGAGACGCGGGTCCTACCAAGAGACCCAGTACTTC. Its translation is CASKRRGSYQETQYF. The chain uses TRBV5-1 and TRBJ2-5, with D maybe TRBD2 (5 bases). CDR3 length: 15 residues. Trimming pared 6 bases from V and 0 bases from J, leaving 15 bases between. Germline CDR1 reads SGHRS; CDR2 reads YFSETQ.

The chain recombines TRBV30 with TRBJ1-2; D is undetermined. This CDR3 comprises 12 residues. CDR1 and CDR2 from the germline V gene are GTSNPN and SVGIG (reference sequence). V lost 3 bases to trimming and J lost 0 bases, with 5 bases between them. This CDR3 reads CAWRAANYGYTF. CDR3 nucleotide sequence: TGTGCCTGGAGAGCAGCTAACTATGGCTACACCTTC.

This clonotype was seen just once. This chain connects TRBV30 to TRBJ1-3; TRBD1 might be the D (5 bases). Germline assignment: CDR1 GTSNPN and CDR2 SVGIG (reference sequence). V lost 7 bases, J lost 10 bases, and 17 bases lay in between. The CDR3 is 12 residues long. The CDR3 reads CAFRGLLGTIYF. The CDR3 bases are TGTGCCTTCCGGGGCCTCCTAGGAACCATATATTTT. The complete variable domain, with remaining parts taken from reference TRBV30 and TRBJ1-3, reads SQTIHQWPATLVQPVGSPLSLECTVEGTSNPNLYWYRQAAGRGLQLLFYSVGIGQISSEVPQNLSASRPQDRQFILSSKKLLLSDSGFYLCAFRGLLGTIYFGEGSWLTVV.

The chain is built from TRBV29-1 and TRBJ2-7; D gene uncertain. Germline loops: CDR1 SQVTM, CDR2 ANQGSEA. The CDR3 loop spans 12 amino acids. With 0 bases removed from V and 5 bases from J, the gap between germline ends came to 8 bases. The CDR3 DNA reads TGCAGCGTTGAAGAGGGCGGCGACGAGCAGTACTTC. The encoded protein is CSVEEGGDEQYF.